This T cell receptor beta chain was found in a study of cytomegalovirus exposure and HLA in healthy donors. This clone was seen a handful of times. Primers: 60 Vbeta forward and 13 Jbeta reverse. The assay was immunoSEQ multiplex PCR, and TCRdb's table has in-frame clones only and misses some. The sample includes tens of thousands of clones, 75% to 80% of them seen just once. Unrecorded immune exposure was likely among donors, who were nominally healthy when sampled. J gave up 4 bases and V 4 bases, and 8 bases lay outside the gene matches. CDR3 length: 16 residues. The germline gives CDR1 MRHNA, CDR2 SNTAGT.

The sample consisted of PBMCs. The V gene is TRBV6-4, the J gene TRBJ2-3, with 10 bases that match TRBD2. The TCR originated in a woman in her thirties or forties in good health and CMV-seropositive. CDR3 sequence: CASSVLAGDGADTQYF. In nucleotides, the CDR3 is TGTGCCAGCAGTGTTCTAGCGGGAGATGGGGCAGATACGCAGTATTTT.